This TCR beta chain was sequenced in a study of cytomegalovirus exposure and HLA in healthy donors. The PCR had 60 Vbeta and 13 Jbeta primers. Profiling relied on immunoSEQ multiplex PCR, and the TCRdb table lists in-frame clones only, not all of them. The repertoire holds tens of thousands of clones, with about 68% as singletons. Trimming took 2 bases from V and 5 from J, leaving 31 bases between them. The CDR3 is 21 amino acids. Sequenced input: PBMCs. This sequence originates from a woman in her thirties in good health and CMV-seropositive. V gene TRBV23-1 combines with J gene TRBJ2-1, with D possibly being TRBD1 (8 bases). TRBV23-1 is an open reading frame, and its role is uncertain. The CDR3 spells CASSQNDRGEQLARVHNEQFF. The CDR3, as DNA: TGCGCCAGCAGTCAAAATGACAGGGGAGAACAACTAGCGAGGGTCCACAATGAGCAGTTCTTC.